Shown below are 13 T cell receptor beta chains from a single sample sequenced in a study of T-cell reconstitution after alpha-beta-depleted transplantation in children. A TCRbeta library incorporating unique molecular identifiers was prepared. TCRdb reprocessed the PCR reads with MiXCR, giving one entry per CDR3 protein. The sample comprises about 240,000 distinct CDR3 sequences, over 20% of which are singletons, and 2.6% rests with the top ten. The sequencing here drew on PBMCs, taken before TCRalphabeta/CD19-depleted stem cell transplant. These receptors all come from a girl aged 2 to 9 with Fanconi anemia, due to receive a stem cell transplant.

This clonotype was found many times. The chain joins TRBV20-1 to TRBJ2-1, with D tentatively TRBD2 (5 bases). Between the trimmed V and J ends, which lost 2 bases and 3 bases, there was a span of 17 bases. This CDR3 comprises 16 residues. CDR1 and CDR2 from the germline V gene are DFQATT and SNEGSKA (reference sequence). CDR3 sequence: CSARLRSAGGYNEQFF. As DNA, the CDR3 is TGCAGTGCTAGATTAAGGAGCGCCGGAGGCTACAATGAGCAGTTCTTC.

This clonotype was observed a handful of times. The genes are TRBV27 and TRBJ2-7; TRBD1 aligns across 9 bases. The V segment lost 7 bases and the J segment 6 bases; nucleotides outside the gene matches: 13. The CDR3 is 15 amino acids. Per germline, CDR1 MNHEY and CDR2 SMNVEV (reference sequence). In DNA, the CDR3 is TGTGCCAGCACCCATACAGGGGGCTTGCTGGGCGAGCAGTACTTC. Translation: CASTHTGGLLGEQYF.

This clonotype showed up just a few times. The rearrangement joins TRBV24-1 to TRBJ2-7; D may correspond to TRBD1 or TRBD2 (6 bases each). Germline V CDR1 and CDR2: KGHDR, SFDVKD. V was cut by 8 bases and J by 2 bases, with 18 bases left in between. This CDR3 has 15 amino acids. The CDR3 reads CATIGGTPEAYEQYF. DNA of the CDR3: TGTGCCACCATTGGGGGGACACCAGAGGCCTACGAGCAGTACTTC.

The V call is TRBV20-1, the J call TRBJ2-1; D possibly corresponds to TRBD2 (6 bases). The CDR3 extends over 15 amino acids. Deletions cut 0 bases from V and 3 bases from J, with 12 bases between. CDR1 is DFQATT and CDR2 is SNEGSKA in the germline V gene (reference sequence). The DNA for the CDR3 is TGCAGTGCTAGAGATTTTCCGACTAGCTACAATGAGCAGTTCTTC. It specifies CSARDFPTSYNEQFF.

The gene calls are TRBV4-2 and TRBJ2-7; 12 bases align to TRBD2. Germline loops: CDR1 LGHNA, CDR2 YNFKEQ. The CDR3 is made up of 16 amino acids. The junction had 2 bases not matched to a gene; V was cut back by 2 bases and J by 0 bases. The CDR3 here is CASSQTGLAGSYEQYF. The CDR3 DNA reads TGTGCCAGCAGCCAAACGGGACTAGCGGGCTCCTACGAGCAGTACTTC.

This clonotype was recorded at least ten times. The CDR3 sequence is CASSPTGTGPYEQYF. The CDR3 DNA reads TGTGCCAGCAGTCCCACCGGGACAGGGCCATACGAGCAGTACTTC. The chain joins TRBV12-3 or TRBV12-4 to TRBJ2-7; 9 bases align to TRBD1. CDR3 size: 15 residues. V gave up 5 bases and J gave up 4 bases; unmatched junction bases: 9.

The V and J genes are TRBV28 and TRBJ2-2, with D perhaps matching TRBD1 (6 bases). The V end lost 9 bases, the J end lost 3 bases, and 14 bases lay between the germline ends. CDR3 size: 14 residues. The germline V gene encodes CDR1 MDHEN and CDR2 SYDVKM. The CDR3 DNA sequence: TGTGCCAGTGCCCGGGACACCTACACCGGGGAGCTGTTTTTT. Its translation: CASARDTYTGELFF.

This clonotype was found a few times. The V gene is TRBV25-1, the J gene TRBJ1-1; D perhaps matches TRBD1 (6 bases). The CDR3 extends over 13 amino acids. V dropped 4 bases and J dropped 5 bases, with 11 bases sitting between them. CDR1 and CDR2 (germline): MGHDK, SYGVNS. CDR3 coding DNA: TGTGCCAGCAGTGGTCGGCAGGGGACTGAAGCTTTCTTT. The encoded protein is CASSGRQGTEAFF. Full variable domain (rest looked up from reference TRBV25-1 and TRBJ1-1): EADIYQTPRYLVIGTGKKITLECSQTMGHDKMYWYQQDPGMELHLIHYSYGVNSTEKGDLSSESTVSRIRTEHFPLTLESARPSHTSQYLCASSGRQGTEAFFGQGTRLTVV.

Many counts were recorded for this clonotype. This chain connects TRBV20-1 to TRBJ2-1, with D hard to call. Trimming took off 2 bases at V and 9 bases at J, with 8 bases between the two ends. The CDR3 runs 11 residues. CDR1 and CDR2 from the germline V gene are DFQATT and SNEGSKA (reference sequence). CDR3 nucleotide sequence: TGCAGTGCTAGACTGGTTATTGAGCAGTTCTTC. Translation: CSARLVIEQFF.

In this sample, this clonotype turned up many times. The V and J genes are TRBV12-3 or TRBV12-4 and TRBJ2-1; TRBD1 matches 8 bases. V lost 5 bases to trimming and J lost 0 bases; unmatched junction nucleotides: 3. This CDR3 has 15 residues. The CDR3 coding sequence is TGTGCCAGCAGTCGGACAGGGAGCTCCTACAATGAGCAGTTCTTC. It encodes CASSRTGSSYNEQFF.

V gene TRBV29-1 combines with J gene TRBJ2-3, with 7 bases fitting TRBD1. The CDR3 sequence is 12 residues long. Germline V CDR1 and CDR2: SQVTM, ANQGSEA. Germline trimming cut 5 bases from V and 4 bases from J; bases unmatched to any gene: 3. The DNA for the CDR3 is TGCAGCGTTAGACAGGGCCCAGATACGCAGTATTTT. This sequence encodes CSVRQGPDTQYF.

V gene TRBV19 combines with J gene TRBJ2-7, with TRBD2 matching over 14 bases. The CDR3 extends over 16 amino acids. The germline CDR1 and CDR2 sequences are LNHDA and SQIVND (reference sequence). The V gene end was trimmed by 5 bases and the J gene end by 3 bases; junction bases not matched to a gene: 6. CDR3 sequence (DNA): TGTGCCAGTAGTTCCCCGGGGACTAGCGGGAGCTACGAGCAGTACTTC. It translates to CASSSPGTSGSYEQYF.

This clonotype was counted between two and nine times. This sequence joins TRBV20-1 and TRBJ2-7; 9 bases match TRBD1. The germline CDR1 and CDR2 sequences are DFQATT and SNEGSKA (reference sequence). The CDR3 is made up of 14 amino acids. In DNA form, the CDR3 reads TGCAGCCCCCAGCTGGGACAGGGTGGTTACGAGCAGTACTTC. The encoded protein is CSPQLGQGGYEQYF.